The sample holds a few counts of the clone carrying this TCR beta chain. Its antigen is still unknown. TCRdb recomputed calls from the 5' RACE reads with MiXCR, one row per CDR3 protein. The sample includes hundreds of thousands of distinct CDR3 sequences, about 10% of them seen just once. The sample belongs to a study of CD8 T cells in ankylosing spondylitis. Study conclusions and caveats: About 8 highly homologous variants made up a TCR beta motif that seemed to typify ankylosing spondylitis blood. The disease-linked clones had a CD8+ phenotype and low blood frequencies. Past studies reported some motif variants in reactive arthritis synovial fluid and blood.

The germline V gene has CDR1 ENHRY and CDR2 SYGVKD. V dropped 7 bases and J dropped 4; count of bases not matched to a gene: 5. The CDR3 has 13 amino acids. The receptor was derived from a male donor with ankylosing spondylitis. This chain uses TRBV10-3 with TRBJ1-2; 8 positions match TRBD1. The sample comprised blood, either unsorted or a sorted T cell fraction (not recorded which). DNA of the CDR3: TGTGCCATCATATCCGGGACAGGCTATGGCTACACCTTC. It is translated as CAIISGTGYGYTF.